Relative to its sample, the clone carrying this T cell receptor (beta chain) is medium-sized (0.01 to 0.1%). What it recognizes is unknown. Some clones are missing from TCRdb's copy, which holds only in-frame ones; the method was immunoSEQ multiplex PCR. The profile shows around 50,000 clones, just under 80% of them singletons. The sort gate was single viable CD3+CD4+CD8-CD45RO+ cells for memory CD4+ T cells. After thawing, CD4+ T cells were positively selected. With 8 bases removed from V and 1 base from J, the gap between germline ends came to 11 bases. The length of the CDR3 is 13 residues. CDR1 and CDR2 from the germline V gene are MDHEN and SYDVKM. This sample stems from a study of memory CD4+ T cells and cytomegalovirus serostatus. As for the study in general: Of the healthy Belgian adults, fewer than 10 were CMV seropositive and 20 to 30 seronegative. The study's findings and limits: CD4+ memory repertoires contained about two fifths of the 164 reported CMV TCRbeta sequences.

What was sequenced was memory CD4+ T cells from blood. The clonotype was recovered from an adult in good health and CMV-seronegative. The chain carries TRBV28 and TRBJ1-1; D call uncertain. CDR3 residues: CASRGRQNTEAFF. CDR3 DNA: TGTGCCAGCCGAGGGCGTCAGAACACTGAAGCTTTCTTT.